This T cell receptor (beta chain) was captured by sequencing in a study of T-cell memory formation after mild COVID-19. Study-wide findings and caveats: CD4+ contracting clones were mainly CM and EM; CD8+ ones, EMRA. Several responding clones turned up in pre-infection memory, indicating that cross-reactive memory may have taken part.

TCRdb called the 5' RACE reads again in MiXCR, with one record for every CDR3 protein. The profile shows 200,000 to 250,000 distinct CDR3 sequences, 9.5% of them singletons. This clonotype has a handful of counts. Its antigen is not identified. The sequencing input was PBMCs or a T cell subset sorted from them (not recorded which). This clonotype originated in a man between 18 and 35 years old who had mild COVID-19 (a few samples of this study predate the infection). Cell type and time point are not known.

The CDR3 bases are TGTGCCAGCAGCCAAGCCGGGGAGGGGAACACTGAAGCTTTCTTT. This translates into CASSQAGEGNTEAFF. This sequence joins TRBV4-2 and TRBJ1-1, with D unclear. Looked up from germline, CDR1 is LGHNA and CDR2 is YNFKEQ. Trimming stripped 1 base from V and 1 base from J, with 10 bases between. This CDR3 contains 15 residues.